These 30 T cell receptor beta chains came from one sample sequenced in a study of vaccination effects on CD4 cells after COVID-19. Subsequent to less than eleven days of culture, CD4+ T cells were isolated. Two doses of either BNT162b2 or mRNA-1273 were given to each participant. TCRdb's table, derived via immunoSEQ multiplex PCR, lists solely in-frame clones and lacks some. The sample holds around 66,000 clones; 74% are singletons and the top ten take approximately 2%. For these receptors, no antigen is known. Sequencing was performed on CD4+ T cells from PBMCs cultured without peptide, taken after COVID-19 vaccination. The receptor set was obtained from a human donor who received a COVID-19 vaccine.

This clone was observed a few times. The V gene is TRBV7-8, the J gene TRBJ2-7; TRBD1 matches at 8 bases. Germline CDR1 SGHVS, CDR2 FQNEAQ. This CDR3 has 12 amino acids. The J segment lost 6 bases and the V segment lost 6 bases, leaving 4 bases of the junction unmatched. The CDR3 sequence is CASSDRGTEQYV. Here the CDR3 DNA reads TGTGCCAGCAGTGACAGGGGAACCGAGCAGTACGTC.

The rearrangement links TRBV20-1 to TRBJ2-7; 10 nucleotides match TRBD1. CDR1 is DFQATT and CDR2 is SNEGSKA in the germline V gene (reference sequence). The CDR3 has 15 residues. The trim removed 3 bases at V and 2 bases at J, leaving 7 bases unmatched. The CDR3 reads CSASPGGTGAYEQYV. In DNA, the CDR3 is TGCAGTGCTAGTCCCGGGGGGACAGGGGCCTACGAGCAGTACGTC.

The chain uses TRBV2 and TRBJ2-5, with 10 bases lining up with TRBD2. Trimming took 10 bases from V and 2 from J; bases not matched to a gene: 10. From germline, CDR1 is SNHLY and CDR2 FYNNEI. This CDR3 comprises 15 residues. The CDR3 bases are TGTGCCACGACTTTAGCGGGGGGTTATCAAGAGACCCAGTACTTC. This gives the protein CATTLAGGYQETQYF.

This clone was picked up one time. The V call is TRBV10-3, the J call TRBJ2-5; 8 bases align to TRBD2. V shed 3 bases and J 2 bases; nucleotides not matched to a gene: 5. Looked up from germline, CDR1 is ENHRY and CDR2 is SYGVKD. The CDR3 covers 15 residues. CDR3 nucleotide sequence: TGTGCCATCAGTGACAGCGGGGGTCGGCAAGAGACCCAGTACTTC. It encodes CAISDSGGRQETQYF.

This sequence joins TRBV7-3 and TRBJ2-3; D call uncertain. The length of the CDR3 is 13 residues. Germline V gene data show CDR1 as SGHTA and CDR2 as FQGTGA. The ends were cut back, 3 bases at V and 4 bases at J, with 8 bases in the middle. In DNA form, the CDR3 reads TGTGCCAGCAGCTTTAGGACGGCAGATACGCAGTATTTT. It encodes CASSFRTADTQYF.

This chain connects TRBV15 to TRBJ1-4; 9 bases agree with TRBD1. The CDR3 runs 17 residues. Germline loops: CDR1 LNHNV, CDR2 YYDKDF (reference sequence). The trim removed 0 bases at V and 8 bases at J, leaving 10 bases unmatched. The CDR3 sequence is CATSRDKWDREKEKLFF. CDR3 bases: TGTGCCACCAGCAGAGACAAATGGGACAGGGAGAAAGAAAAACTGTTTTTT.

This clone was detected only once. The rearrangement joins TRBV11-2 to TRBJ2-7; D not resolved. The V gene lost 4 bases and the J gene lost 0 bases, with 4 bases spanning the gap. Germline lookup yields CDR1 SGHAT and CDR2 FQNNGV. The length of the CDR3 is 12 residues. CDR3 sequence: CASSSISYEQYV. The CDR3 nucleotides read TGTGCCAGCAGCTCAATCTCCTACGAGCAGTACGTC.

The rearrangement joins TRBV4-1 to TRBJ1-1, with 8 bases lining up with TRBD1. CDR1 and CDR2 (germline): MGHRA, YSYEKL. The CDR3 has 16 residues. Trimming removed 1 base from V and 4 bases from J; junction bases left unmatched: 8. For the CDR3, the DNA is TGCGCCAGCAGCCAAGGAGTTGGACAGGGAAGCACTGAAGCTTTCTTT. Protein: CASSQGVGQGSTEAFF.

The rearrangement joins TRBV5-5 to TRBJ1-1; TRBD1 matches at 7 bases. Per the germline V gene, CDR1 is SGHKS and CDR2 is YYEKEE (reference sequence). V lost 3 bases and J lost 0; bases outside the gene matches: 5. CDR3 length: 15 residues. The CDR3 loop is CASSSRGQMNTEAFF. The CDR3 DNA is TGTGCCAGCAGCTCAAGGGGACAGATGAACACTGAAGCTTTCTTT.

This chain connects TRBV12-5 to TRBJ1-4, with 7 bases fitting TRBD1. The CDR3 spans 13 residues. V shed 3 bases and J 14 bases; nucleotides not matched to a gene: 9. Germline CDR1 and CDR2: LGHNT and FRNRAP. The CDR3 loop is CASGLMTGSRLFF. The CDR3 DNA sequence: TGTGCTAGTGGTTTAATGACAGGGAGTCGCCTGTTTTTT.

The V call is TRBV10-2, the J call TRBJ2-1; D is ambiguous. V was shortened by 5 bases and J by 0 bases, with 11 bases between the two germline ends. This CDR3 is 15 amino acids long. Germline V gene lookup returns CDR1 WSHSY and CDR2 SAAADI. The CDR3 sequence: CASSPTWNSYNEQFF. The DNA for the CDR3 is TGCGCCAGCAGTCCCACCTGGAACTCCTACAATGAGCAGTTCTTC.

The rearrangement links TRBV27 to TRBJ1-1; no firm D call. Germline lookup yields CDR1 MNHEY and CDR2 SMNVEV (reference sequence). The CDR3 is 14 residues long. Trimming left V 5 bases short and J 4 bases short, with 14 bases between. The chain's CDR3 is CASSIGPRTTEAFF. DNA of the CDR3: TGTGCCAGCAGTATAGGACCCCGAACCACTGAAGCTTTCTTT.

The chain carries TRBV6-5 and TRBJ2-2; TRBD1 is a possible D gene (5 bases). CDR1 is MNHEY and CDR2 is SVGAGI in the germline V gene. CDR3 length: 15 residues. Deletions cut 5 bases from V and 2 bases from J, with 12 bases between. This CDR3 reads CASSRKGENTGELFF. In DNA form, the CDR3 reads TGTGCCAGCAGTCGTAAAGGGGAAAACACCGGGGAGCTGTTTTTT.

The chain has TRBV7-3 and TRBJ1-2; D unresolved. Germline values: CDR1 SGHTA, CDR2 FQGTGA. The CDR3 has 16 residues. V was cut by 5 bases and J by 0 bases, with 16 bases left in between. CDR3 in DNA: TGTGCCAGCAGCCCCACGACCTCGAGGCCTAACTATGGCTACACCTTC. The encoded protein is CASSPTTSRPNYGYTF.

J is TRBJ2-7 and V is TRBV5-5; D gene ambiguous. Germline lookup yields CDR1 SGHKS and CDR2 YYEKEE (reference sequence). The V end was cut by 4 bases, the J end by 5 bases, with 16 bases between. The CDR3 is made up of 14 amino acids. CDR3 amino acids: CASSRLGWMDEQYV. CDR3 DNA sequence: TGTGCCAGCAGCCGATTGGGGTGGATGGACGAGCAGTACGTC.

The chain has TRBV10-1 and TRBJ2-1; D is perhaps TRBD1 (5 bases). The CDR3 has 13 residues. The ends were cut back, 5 bases at V and 3 bases at J, with 8 bases in the middle. Germline loops: CDR1 WNHNN, CDR2 SYGVQD (reference sequence). In DNA form, the CDR3 reads TGCGCCAGCAGTTTCGACAGCTACAATGAGCAGTTCTTC. Translation: CASSFDSYNEQFF.

The V gene is TRBV18, the J gene TRBJ2-3; perhaps TRBD2 as D (6 bases). Germline lookup yields CDR1 KGHSH and CDR2 LQKENI. Between the trimmed V and J ends, which lost 2 bases and 4 bases, there was a span of 16 bases. The length of the CDR3 is 16 residues. This CDR3 reads CASSPARPGGADTQYF. CDR3 nucleotide sequence: TGTGCCAGCTCACCAGCCCGCCCCGGGGGAGCAGATACGCAGTATTTT.

About this clone: Germline and junction disagree at one end, which may indicate a read error. The rearrangement links TRBV29-1 to TRBJ2-1, with D perhaps assigned TRBD1 or TRBD2 (7 bases each). The CDR3 loop spans 13 amino acids. Per the germline V gene, CDR1 is SQVTM and CDR2 is ANQGSEA. For the CDR3, the DNA is TGCAGTGTTGCAGGGGGGGACGACAATGAGCAGTTCTTC. This sequence encodes CSVAGGDDNEQFF.

This chain uses TRBV5-1 with TRBJ2-2; TRBD1 matches 10 bases. In germline, CDR1 is SGHRS, CDR2 YFSETQ. The V segment lost 1 base and the J segment 4 bases; nucleotides outside the gene matches: 4. The CDR3 totals 16 residues. This CDR3 is CASSLLGTGATGELFF. The CDR3 DNA reads TGCGCCAGCAGCTTGCTTGGGACAGGGGCCACCGGGGAGCTGTTTTTT.

There are a few counts of this clone. The DNA of the CDR3 is TGTGCCAGCAGCCTCGGGGGGGCTGGTGAAAAACTGTTTTTT. As protein: CASSLGGAGEKLFF. This chain links TRBV7-8 with TRBJ1-4, with TRBD1 as a possible D gene (6 bases). V lost 5 bases and J 7 bases, leaving 14 bases between the germline ends. This CDR3 contains 14 residues. Germline V gene data show CDR1 as SGHVS and CDR2 as FQNEAQ.

This chain joins TRBV18 and TRBJ2-6; D gene unclear. The V gene lost 5 bases and the J gene lost 1 base, with 6 bases spanning the gap. The CDR3 totals 14 residues. Germline CDR1 and CDR2: KGHSH and LQKENI. Written as DNA, the CDR3 is TGTGCCAGCTCATCGCAGTCTGGGGCCAACGTCCTGACTTTC. Translating gives CASSSQSGANVLTF. The full variable domain, with the rest looked up from reference TRBV18 and TRBJ2-6, is NAGVMQNPRHLVRRRGQEARLRCSPMKGHSHVYWYRQLPEEGLKFMVYLQKENIIDESGMPKERFSAEFPKEGPSILRIQQVVRGDSAAYFCASSSQSGANVLTFGAGSRLTVL.

The chain combines TRBV4-1 with TRBJ2-1; tentatively, D is TRBD1 or TRBD2 (5 bases each). Germline CDR1 MGHRA, CDR2 YSYEKL. V lost 1 base, J lost 7 bases, and 14 bases lay in between. The CDR3 runs 15 residues. CDR3 protein: CASSQVGVGINEQFF. DNA of the CDR3: TGCGCCAGCAGCCAAGTGGGGGTCGGGATAAATGAGCAGTTCTTC.

The rearrangement joins TRBV9 to TRBJ1-5, with 7 bases matching TRBD1. The CDR3 sequence is 15 residues long. From germline, CDR1 is SGDLS and CDR2 YYNGEE. Losses at the gene ends were 3 bases for V and 5 bases for J; bases not matched to a gene: 8. CDR3 coding DNA: TGTGCCAGCAGCGAAACAGGGGATCAGCATCAGCCCCAGCATTTT. Translated: CASSETGDQHQPQHF.

Only a few counts were recorded for this clone. The rearrangement links TRBV6-6 to TRBJ2-7; TRBD1 aligns across 8 bases. Germline V gene data show CDR1 as MNHNY and CDR2 as SVGAGI (reference sequence). There are 14 residues in the CDR3. V trimming: 0 bases; J trimming: 2 bases; junction bases outside the gene matches: 0. In nucleotides, the CDR3 is TGTGCCAGCAGTTACTCGACAGGGGCCTACGAGCAGTACGTC. As protein: CASSYSTGAYEQYV.

J is TRBJ1-1 and V is TRBV10-1; the D is unclear. The CDR3 extends over 13 amino acids. Germline lookup yields CDR1 WNHNN and CDR2 SYGVQD (reference sequence). The V gene lost 6 bases and the J gene lost 1 base, with 9 bases spanning the gap. DNA for the CDR3: TGCGCCAGCAGCGCGACACAGAACACTGAAGCTTTCTTT. This encodes CASSATQNTEAFF.

The chain carries TRBV2 and TRBJ1-4; D may be TRBD1 (5 bases). The CDR3 covers 16 residues. Germline V gives CDR1 SNHLY, CDR2 FYNNEI. V was pared by 6 bases and J by 4 bases, with 18 bases between. CDR3 residues: CASSATGGVINEKLFF. The CDR3 DNA sequence: TGTGCCAGCAGCGCCACCGGGGGGGTTATTAATGAAAAACTGTTTTTT.

J is TRBJ1-3 and V is TRBV18; D is ambiguous. Trimming removed 0 bases from V and 7 bases from J, with 10 bases in between. The CDR3 runs 14 residues. CDR1 and CDR2 from the germline V gene are KGHSH and LQKENI. The CDR3 region is CASSPPVRENTIYF. For the CDR3, the DNA is TGTGCCAGCTCACCACCCGTGAGGGAGAACACCATATATTTT.

This clone has just one count. DNA of the CDR3: TGTGCCAGCTCACAAGCCCAGGCAGGGCGAGGCACCTACGAGCAGTACGTC. Its protein product is CASSQAQAGRGTYEQYV. This chain joins TRBV18 and TRBJ2-7; D is perhaps TRBD1 (5 bases). Per the germline V gene, CDR1 is KGHSH and CDR2 is LQKENI. This CDR3 spans 17 amino acids. Trimming removed 4 bases at V and 2 bases at J, with 21 bases between.

This chain links TRBV11-3 with TRBJ2-2; D tentatively reads TRBD1 or TRBD2 (6 bases each). This CDR3 has 16 amino acids. With 4 bases removed from V and 5 bases from J, the gap between germline ends came to 17 bases. Germline V gene lookup returns CDR1 SGHNT and CDR2 YENEEA. DNA for the CDR3: TGTGCCAGCAGCTCAGGCCGGGGGCCCGTTACCGGGGAGCTGTTTTTT. Encoded protein: CASSSGRGPVTGELFF.

The sample holds one count of this clone. The chain carries TRBV7-2 and TRBJ2-1, with 13 nucleotides matching TRBD2. J gave up 4 bases and V 7 bases, and 4 bases lay outside the gene matches. Germline loops: CDR1 SGHTA, CDR2 FQGNSA. This CDR3 comprises 15 residues. The DNA of the CDR3 is TGTGCCAGCATCCTGACTAGCGGGGGGTACAATGAGCAGTTCTTC. Translated: CASILTSGGYNEQFF.